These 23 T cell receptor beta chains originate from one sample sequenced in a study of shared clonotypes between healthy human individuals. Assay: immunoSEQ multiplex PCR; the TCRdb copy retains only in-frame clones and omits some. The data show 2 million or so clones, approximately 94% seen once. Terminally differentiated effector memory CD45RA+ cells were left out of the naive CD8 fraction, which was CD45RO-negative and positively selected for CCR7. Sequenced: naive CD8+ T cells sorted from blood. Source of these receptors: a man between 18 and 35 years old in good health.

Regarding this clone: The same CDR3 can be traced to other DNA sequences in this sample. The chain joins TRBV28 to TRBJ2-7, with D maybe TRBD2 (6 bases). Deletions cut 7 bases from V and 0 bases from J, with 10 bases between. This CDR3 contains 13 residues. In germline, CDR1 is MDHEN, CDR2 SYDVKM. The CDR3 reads CASNGGFSYEQYF. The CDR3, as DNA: TGTGCCAGCAATGGGGGGTTCTCCTACGAGCAGTACTTC.

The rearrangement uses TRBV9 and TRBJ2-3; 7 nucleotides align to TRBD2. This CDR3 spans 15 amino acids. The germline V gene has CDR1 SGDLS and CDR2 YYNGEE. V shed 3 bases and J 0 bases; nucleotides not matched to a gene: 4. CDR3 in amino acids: CASSATSASTDTQYF. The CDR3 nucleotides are TGTGCCAGCAGCGCTACTAGCGCCAGCACAGATACGCAGTATTTT.

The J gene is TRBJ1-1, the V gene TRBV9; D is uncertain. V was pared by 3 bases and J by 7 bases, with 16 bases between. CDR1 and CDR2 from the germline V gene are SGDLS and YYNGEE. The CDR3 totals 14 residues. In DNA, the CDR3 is TGTGCCAGCAGCGACATAGGAAGGTCGAGTGAAGCTTTCTTT. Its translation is CASSDIGRSSEAFF.

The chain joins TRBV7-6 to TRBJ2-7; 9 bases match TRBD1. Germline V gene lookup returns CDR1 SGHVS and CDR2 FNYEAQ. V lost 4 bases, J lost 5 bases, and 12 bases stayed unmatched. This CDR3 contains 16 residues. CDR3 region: CASSSSLQGARHEQYF. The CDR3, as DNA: TGTGCCAGCAGCTCGTCCCTACAGGGGGCGCGCCACGAGCAGTACTTC.

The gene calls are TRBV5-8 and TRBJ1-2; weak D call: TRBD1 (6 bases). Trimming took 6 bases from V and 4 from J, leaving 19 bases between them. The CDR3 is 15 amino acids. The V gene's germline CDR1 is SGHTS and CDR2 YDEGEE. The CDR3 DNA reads TGTGCCAGCACACCCCTCCCAGGACAGCCCTATGGCTACACCTTC. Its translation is CASTPLPGQPYGYTF. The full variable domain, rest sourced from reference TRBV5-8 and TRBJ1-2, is EAGVTQSPTHLIKTRGQQATLRCSPISGHTSVYWYQQALGLGLQFLLWYDEGEERNRGNFPPRFSGRQFPNYSSELNVNALELEDSALYLCASTPLPGQPYGYTFGSGTRLTVV.

The CDR3, as DNA: TGTGCCAGCAGTACGTCTATTTTGTCAGCGGAGACCCAGTACTTC. Translated, it gives CASSTSILSAETQYF. The V and J genes are TRBV6-6 and TRBJ2-5, with D unresolved. Germline V gene lookup returns CDR1 MNHNY and CDR2 SVGAGI (reference sequence). CDR3 length: 15 amino acids. The V end lost 5 bases, the J end lost 5 bases, and 18 bases lay between the germline ends.

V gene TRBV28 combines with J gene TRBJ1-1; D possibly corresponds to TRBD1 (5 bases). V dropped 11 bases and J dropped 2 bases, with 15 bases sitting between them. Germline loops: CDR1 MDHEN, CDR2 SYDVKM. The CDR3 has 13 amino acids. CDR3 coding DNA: TGTGCCGGAAGGCCTGGGGGAAACACTGAAGCTTTCTTT. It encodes CAGRPGGNTEAFF.

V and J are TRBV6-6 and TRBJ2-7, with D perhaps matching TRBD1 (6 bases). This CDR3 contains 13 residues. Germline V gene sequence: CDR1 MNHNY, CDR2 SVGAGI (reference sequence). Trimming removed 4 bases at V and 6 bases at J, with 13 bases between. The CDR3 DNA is TGTGCCAGCAGTTTCTTACAGGGAACCGAGCAGTACTTC. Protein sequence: CASSFLQGTEQYF.

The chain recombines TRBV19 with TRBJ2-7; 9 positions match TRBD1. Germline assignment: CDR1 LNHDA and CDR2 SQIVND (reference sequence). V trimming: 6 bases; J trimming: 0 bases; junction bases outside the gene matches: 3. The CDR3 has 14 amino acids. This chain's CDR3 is CASSGTGISYEQYF. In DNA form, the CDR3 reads TGTGCCAGTAGCGGGACAGGGATCTCCTACGAGCAGTACTTC.

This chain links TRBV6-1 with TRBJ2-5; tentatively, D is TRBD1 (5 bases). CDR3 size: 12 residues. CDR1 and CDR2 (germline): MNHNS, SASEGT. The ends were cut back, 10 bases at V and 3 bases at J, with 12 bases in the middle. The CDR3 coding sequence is TGTGCCACCTCGACAGTAAAAGAGACCCAGTACTTC. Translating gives CATSTVKETQYF.

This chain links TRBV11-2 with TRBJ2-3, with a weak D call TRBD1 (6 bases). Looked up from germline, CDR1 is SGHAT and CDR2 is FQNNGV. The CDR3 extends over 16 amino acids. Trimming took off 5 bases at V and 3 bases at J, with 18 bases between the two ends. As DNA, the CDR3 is TGTGCCAGCAGCCTTTTTAGGGGGATCGGGACAGATACGCAGTATTTT. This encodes CASSLFRGIGTDTQYF.

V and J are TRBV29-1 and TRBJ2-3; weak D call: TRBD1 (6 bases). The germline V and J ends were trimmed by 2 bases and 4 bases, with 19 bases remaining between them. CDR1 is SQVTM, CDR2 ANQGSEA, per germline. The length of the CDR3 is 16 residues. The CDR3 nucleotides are TGCAGCGTTGAAATTTTGGACAGCATCACGGCAGATACGCAGTATTTT. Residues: CSVEILDSITADTQYF.

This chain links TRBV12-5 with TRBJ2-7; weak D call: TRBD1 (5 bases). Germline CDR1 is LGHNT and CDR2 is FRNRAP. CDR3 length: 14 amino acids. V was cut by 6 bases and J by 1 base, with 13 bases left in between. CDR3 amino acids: CASGPGQLSYEQYF. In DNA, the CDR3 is TGTGCTAGTGGCCCTGGACAACTGTCCTACGAGCAGTACTTC.

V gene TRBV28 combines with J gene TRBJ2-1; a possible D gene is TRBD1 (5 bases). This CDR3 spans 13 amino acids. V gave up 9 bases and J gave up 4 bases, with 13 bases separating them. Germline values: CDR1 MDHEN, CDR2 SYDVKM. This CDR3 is CASRGVGYNEQFF. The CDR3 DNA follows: TGTGCCAGTAGGGGTGTGGGGTACAATGAGCAGTTCTTC. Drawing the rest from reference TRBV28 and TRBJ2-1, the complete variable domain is DVKVTQSSRYLVKRTGEKVFLECVQDMDHENMFWYRQDPGLGLRLIYFSYDVKMKEKGDIPEGYSVSREKKERFSLILESASTNQTSMYLCASRGVGYNEQFFGPGTRLTVL.

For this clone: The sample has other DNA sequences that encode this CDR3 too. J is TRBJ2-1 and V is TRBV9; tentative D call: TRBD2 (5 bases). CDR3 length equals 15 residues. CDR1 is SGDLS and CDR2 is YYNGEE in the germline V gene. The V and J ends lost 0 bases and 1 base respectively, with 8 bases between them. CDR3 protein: CASSVGGDSYNEQFF. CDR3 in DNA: TGTGCCAGCAGCGTAGGGGGAGATTCCTACAATGAGCAGTTCTTC. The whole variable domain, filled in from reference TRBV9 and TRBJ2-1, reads DSGVTQTPKHLITATGQRVTLRCSPRSGDLSVYWYQQSLDQGLQFLIQYYNGEERAKGNILERFSAQQFPDLHSELNLSSLELGDSALYFCASSVGGDSYNEQFFGPGTRLTVL.

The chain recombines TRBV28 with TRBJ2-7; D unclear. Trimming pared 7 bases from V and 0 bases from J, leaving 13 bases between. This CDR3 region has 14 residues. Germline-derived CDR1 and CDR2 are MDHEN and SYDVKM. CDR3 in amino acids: CASTDRTSSYEQYF. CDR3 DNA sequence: TGTGCCAGCACCGACCGAACCAGCTCCTACGAGCAGTACTTC.

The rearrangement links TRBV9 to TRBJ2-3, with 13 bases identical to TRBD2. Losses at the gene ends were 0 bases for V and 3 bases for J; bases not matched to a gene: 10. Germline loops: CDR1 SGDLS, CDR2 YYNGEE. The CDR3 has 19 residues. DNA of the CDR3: TGTGCCAGCAGCGTAGAAGGGACTAGCGGGAATATTGTGACAGATACGCAGTATTTT. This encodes CASSVEGTSGNIVTDTQYF.

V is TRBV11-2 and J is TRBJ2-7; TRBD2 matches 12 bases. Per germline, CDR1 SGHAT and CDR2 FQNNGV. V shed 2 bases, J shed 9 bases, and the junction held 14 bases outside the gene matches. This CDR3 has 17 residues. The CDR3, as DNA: TGTGCCAGCAGCTTACTCCTACTAGCGGGGGGCCAAGTAGGGCAGTACTTC. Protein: CASSLLLLAGGQVGQYF.

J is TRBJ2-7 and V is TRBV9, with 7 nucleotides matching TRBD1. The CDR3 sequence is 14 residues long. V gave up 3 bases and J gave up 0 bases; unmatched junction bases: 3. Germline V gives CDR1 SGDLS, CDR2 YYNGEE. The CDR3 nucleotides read TGTGCCAGCAGCGCGGACAGGAGCTCCTACGAGCAGTACTTC. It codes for CASSADRSSYEQYF.

CDR3 bases: TGCAGCGTGGAAACTGACTACAGGGAGGTCTATGGCTACACCTTC. It is translated as CSVETDYREVYGYTF. This chain connects TRBV29-1 to TRBJ1-2, with D possibly being TRBD1 (6 bases). Germline CDR1 and CDR2: SQVTM and ANQGSEA. V was cut by 6 bases and J by 4 bases, with 21 bases left in between. The CDR3 has 15 residues.

The CDR3, as DNA: TGCAGCGTTGAACCGGGGACAGGGGGCATCGAGACCCAGTACTTC. Translated, it gives CSVEPGTGGIETQYF. The chain employs TRBV29-1 and TRBJ2-5; 12 nucleotides agree with TRBD1. The CDR3 spans 15 residues. With V trimmed by 2 bases and J by 5 bases, 6 bases remained unmatched. Germline-derived CDR1 and CDR2 are SQVTM and ANQGSEA.

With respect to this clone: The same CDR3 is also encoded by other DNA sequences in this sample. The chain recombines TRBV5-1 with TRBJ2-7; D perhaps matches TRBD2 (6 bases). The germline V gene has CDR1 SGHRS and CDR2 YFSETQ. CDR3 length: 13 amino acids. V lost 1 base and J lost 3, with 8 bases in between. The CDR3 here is CASSLTSSYEQYF. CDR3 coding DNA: TGCGCCAGCAGCTTGACTAGCAGCTACGAGCAGTACTTC.

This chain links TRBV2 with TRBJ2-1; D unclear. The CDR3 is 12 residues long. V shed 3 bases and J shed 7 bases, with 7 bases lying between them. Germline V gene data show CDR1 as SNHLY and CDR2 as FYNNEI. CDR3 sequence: CASSEYINEQFF. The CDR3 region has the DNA TGTGCCAGCAGTGAGTATATTAATGAGCAGTTCTTC.